This is a list of T cell receptor beta chains from one sample in a study of cytomegalovirus exposure and HLA in healthy donors. Profiling relied on immunoSEQ multiplex PCR, and the TCRdb table lists in-frame clones only, not all of them. This sample contains some 180,000 clones. The specimen was PBMCs. The receptors stem from a young man in good health and CMV-seronegative. Both conserved end residues are part of each CDR3. A D gene is named only where the DNA matches it firmly.

d_call j_call v_call cdr3_nt cdr3_aa
NA TRBJ2-3 TRBV5-6 TGTGCCAGCAGCTTATTCTCACCCGCGGGTACGCAGTATTTT CASSLFSPAGTQYF
TRBD1 TRBJ1-4 TRBV9 TGTGCCAGCAGCTCCCAGGGGGCGGGTGAAAAACTGTTTTTT CASSSQGAGEKLFF
TRBD1 TRBJ1-4 TRBV7-2 TGTGCCAGCAGCCGGGACAGGGGAGGGAAACTGTTTTTT CASSRDRGGKLFF
TRBD2 TRBJ2-5 TRBV6-5 TGTGCCAGCAGTTACTCAGCGGGAGAGGAAGAGACCCAGTACTTC CASSYSAGEEETQYF
NA TRBJ1-2 TRBV29-1 TGCAGCGTTGAGCTCCTGGACAATAGTGGCTACACCTTC CSVELLDNSGYTF
NA TRBJ1-2 TRBV6-1 TGTGCCAGCAGTTCAGACAGAAGACATAACTATGGCTACACCTTC CASSSDRRHNYGYTF
NA TRBJ1-1 TRBV11-3 TGTGCCAGCAGCTTAGCTAGCCGGGCCGAAGCTTTCTTT CASSLASRAEAFF
NA TRBJ1-5 TRBV27 TGTGCCAGCAGCTTCTACGGAGATCAGCCCCAGCATTTT CASSFYGDQPQHF
TRBD1 TRBJ2-5 TRBV18 TGTGCCAGCTCACCAAACACCGGGACAGGGGGAGAGACCCAGTACTTC CASSPNTGTGGETQYF
TRBD1 TRBJ1-1 TRBV6-1 TGTGCCATCAGTGGACAGGGGAACACTGAAGCTTTCTTT CAISGQGNTEAFF
TRBD1 TRBJ2-5 TRBV5-1 TGCGCCAGCAGCGCCAGTCCCGGGACAGGGGAAGAGACCCAGTACTTC CASSASPGTGEETQYF
TRBD1 TRBJ2-3 TRBV18 TGTGCCAGCTCACAAAGACAGGGGTCAGATACGCAGTATTTT CASSQRQGSDTQYF
TRBD1 TRBJ1-5 TRBV7-2 TGTGCCAGCAGCTTGGACAGGGATAGCAATCAGCCCCAGCATTTT CASSLDRDSNQPQHF
NA TRBJ1-1 TRBV30 TGTGCCTGGAGCCCTTACCAGGGTGCGGCAGAAGCTTTCTTT CAWSPYQGAAEAFF
NA TRBJ1-1 TRBV29-1 TGCAGCGTGGACGGGAACATTAACACTGAAGCTTTCTTT CSVDGNINTEAFF
TRBD1 TRBJ1-2 TRBV14 TGTGCCAGCACCAAGACAGGGGATCGTGGCTACACCTTC CASTKTGDRGYTF
NA TRBJ2-7 TRBV27 TGTGCCAGCAGTTTGAGATCGGCAGGTTTTAAGTACTTC CASSLRSAGFKYF
TRBD2 TRBJ2-2 TRBV29-1 TGCAGCGTCTTGTCGGCTAGCGGGAGATTGGACACCGGGGAGCTGTTTTTT CSVLSASGRLDTGELFF
NA TRBJ2-2 TRBV4-3 TGCGCCAGCAGCCGCCAGGGCGGGGAGCTGTTTTTT CASSRQGGELFF
NA TRBJ2-7 TRBV16 TGTGCCAGCAGCGACGCAGCGTATCCAAAGAATTACGAGCAGTACTTC CASSDAAYPKNYEQYF
TRBD1 TRBJ2-3 TRBV19 TGTGCCAGTAGTCGGGACAGGGGTTCAGATACGCAGTATTTT CASSRDRGSDTQYF
NA TRBJ2-7 TRBV2 TGTGCCAGCAGTGAAGCGGAGTATGTAGCTCCCCACGAGCAGTACTTC CASSEAEYVAPHEQYF
NA TRBJ2-1 TRBV18 TGTGCCAGCTCATGGGAGAGTTACAATGAGCAGTTCTTC CASSWESYNEQFF
TRBD2 TRBJ2-1 TRBV6-5 TGTGCCAGCAGTTCTCTAGCGGGAGGGGACAATGAGCAGTTCTTC CASSSLAGGDNEQFF
TRBD2 TRBJ2-3 TRBV19 TGTGCCAGTAGTGAGGGACTAGCGGCGACAGATACGCAGTATTTT CASSEGLAATDTQYF
TRBD1 TRBJ1-5 TRBV2 TGTGCCAGCAGTGGACAGGGTAGGAGCAATCAGCCCCAGCATTTT CASSGQGRSNQPQHF
NA TRBJ1-1 TRBV30 TGTGCCTGGAATAGGGAGGGAGGGACTGAAGCTTTCTTT CAWNREGGTEAFF
NA TRBJ1-5 TRBV30 TGTGCCTCCGGACTTCCCTTCGGGCAGCCCCAGCATTTT CASGLPFGQPQHF
NA TRBJ2-2 TRBV19 TGTGCCAGTAGTACCCCCTTTCGTTCGGGGGTAAAAACCGGGGAGCTGTTTTTT CASSTPFRSGVKTGELFF
TRBD2 TRBJ2-3 TRBV7-6 TGTGCCAGCAGCTTTGTCGGGGGGAGGGATACGCAGTATTTT CASSFVGGRDTQYF
TRBD2 TRBJ2-2 TRBV11-3 TGTGCCAGCAGCGCCACTCTAGCGGGGCTAAACACCGGGGAGCTGTTTTTT CASSATLAGLNTGELFF
TRBD2 TRBJ2-7 TRBV27 TGTGCCAGCAGTTCCCATAGCGGGAGTCGGCCCGAGCAGTACTTC CASSSHSGSRPEQYF